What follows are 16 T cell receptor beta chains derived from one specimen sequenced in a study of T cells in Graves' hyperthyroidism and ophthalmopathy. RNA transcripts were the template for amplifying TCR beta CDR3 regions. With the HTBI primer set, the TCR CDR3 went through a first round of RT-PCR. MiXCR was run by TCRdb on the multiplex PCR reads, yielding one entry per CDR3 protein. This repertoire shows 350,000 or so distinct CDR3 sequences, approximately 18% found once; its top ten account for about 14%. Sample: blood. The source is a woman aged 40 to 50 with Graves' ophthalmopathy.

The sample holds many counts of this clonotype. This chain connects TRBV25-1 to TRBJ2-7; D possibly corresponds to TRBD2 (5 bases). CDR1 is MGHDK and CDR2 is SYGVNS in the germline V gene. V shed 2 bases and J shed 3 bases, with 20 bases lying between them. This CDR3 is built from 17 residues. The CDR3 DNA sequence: TGTGCCAGCAGTGAAAACGTCAGAGCGGAGATGCACTACGAGCAGTACTTC. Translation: CASSENVRAEMHYEQYF.

The CDR3 region is CSASPPRADSPLHF. The CDR3 coding sequence is TGCAGTGCTTCACCCCCCAGGGCAGATTCACCCCTCCACTTT. The V gene is TRBV20-1, the J gene TRBJ1-6, with D perhaps matching TRBD1 (5 bases). The CDR3 has 14 residues. CDR1 is DFQATT, CDR2 SNEGSKA, per germline (reference sequence). V lost 5 bases, J lost 8 bases, and 16 bases lay in between.

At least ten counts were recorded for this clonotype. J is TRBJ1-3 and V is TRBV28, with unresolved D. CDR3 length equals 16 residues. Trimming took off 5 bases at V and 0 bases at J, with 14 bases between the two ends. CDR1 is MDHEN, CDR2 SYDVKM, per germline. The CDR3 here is CASSPGRLSSGNTIYF. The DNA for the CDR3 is TGTGCCAGCAGTCCCGGGCGCTTGAGCTCTGGAAACACCATATATTTT. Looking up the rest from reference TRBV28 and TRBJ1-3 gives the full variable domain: DVKVTQSSRYLVKRTGEKVFLECVQDMDHENMFWYRQDPGLGLRLIYFSYDVKMKEKGDIPEGYSVSREKKERFSLILESASTNQTSMYLCASSPGRLSSGNTIYFGEGSWLTVV.

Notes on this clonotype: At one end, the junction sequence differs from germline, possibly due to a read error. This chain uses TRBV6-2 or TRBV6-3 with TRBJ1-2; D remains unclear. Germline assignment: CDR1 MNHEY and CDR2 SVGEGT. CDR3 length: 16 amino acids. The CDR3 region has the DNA TGTGCCAGCAATTGGCAAGGGATCTCACCTAACTATGGCTACAGCTTC. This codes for CASNWQGISPNYGYSF.

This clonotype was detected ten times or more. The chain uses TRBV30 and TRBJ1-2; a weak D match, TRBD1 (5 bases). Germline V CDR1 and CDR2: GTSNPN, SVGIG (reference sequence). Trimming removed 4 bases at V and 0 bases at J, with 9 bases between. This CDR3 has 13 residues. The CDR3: CAWTGNPNYGYTF. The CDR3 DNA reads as TGTGCCTGGACAGGGAACCCTAACTATGGCTACACCTTC.

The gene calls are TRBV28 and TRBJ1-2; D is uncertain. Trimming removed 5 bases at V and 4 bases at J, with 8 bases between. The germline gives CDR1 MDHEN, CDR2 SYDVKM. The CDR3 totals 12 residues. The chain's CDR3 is CASSEEVYGYTF. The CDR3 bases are TGTGCCAGCAGTGAAGAAGTCTATGGCTACACCTTC.

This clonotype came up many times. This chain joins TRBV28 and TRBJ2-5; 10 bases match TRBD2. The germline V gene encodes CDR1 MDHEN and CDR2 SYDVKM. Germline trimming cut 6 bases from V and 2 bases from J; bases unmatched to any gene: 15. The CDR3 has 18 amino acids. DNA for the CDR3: TGTGCCAGCAGAACAAGGACTAGCGGTTTCTGGGGACAAGAGACCCAGTACTTC. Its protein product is CASRTRTSGFWGQETQYF. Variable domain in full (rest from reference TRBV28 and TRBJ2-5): DVKVTQSSRYLVKRTGEKVFLECVQDMDHENMFWYRQDPGLGLRLIYFSYDVKMKEKGDIPEGYSVSREKKERFSLILESASTNQTSMYLCASRTRTSGFWGQETQYFGPGTRLLVL.

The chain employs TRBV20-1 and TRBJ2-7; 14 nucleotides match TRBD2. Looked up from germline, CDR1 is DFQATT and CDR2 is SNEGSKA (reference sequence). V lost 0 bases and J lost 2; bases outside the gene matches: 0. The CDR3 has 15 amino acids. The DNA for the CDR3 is TGCAGTGCTAGAGAGGGACTAGCGGGAGCCTACGAGCAGTACTTC. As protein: CSAREGLAGAYEQYF.

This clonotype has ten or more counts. Here the CDR3 reads CAWTPGPQLNTEAFF. The CDR3 region has the DNA TGTGCCTGGACCCCCGGACCGCAATTGAACACTGAAGCTTTCTTT. The chain has TRBV30 and TRBJ1-1; no clear D. The CDR3 contains 15 residues. CDR1 GTSNPN and CDR2 SVGIG come from the germline V gene (reference sequence). V dropped 4 bases and J dropped 0 bases, with 15 bases sitting between them.

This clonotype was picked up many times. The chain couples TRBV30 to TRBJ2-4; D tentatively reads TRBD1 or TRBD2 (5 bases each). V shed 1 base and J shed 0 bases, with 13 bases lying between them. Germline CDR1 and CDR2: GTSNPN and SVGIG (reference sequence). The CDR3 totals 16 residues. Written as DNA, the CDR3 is TGTGCCTGGAGTGCGCCGGGACGGCTAGCCAAAAACATTCAGTACTTC. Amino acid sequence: CAWSAPGRLAKNIQYF.

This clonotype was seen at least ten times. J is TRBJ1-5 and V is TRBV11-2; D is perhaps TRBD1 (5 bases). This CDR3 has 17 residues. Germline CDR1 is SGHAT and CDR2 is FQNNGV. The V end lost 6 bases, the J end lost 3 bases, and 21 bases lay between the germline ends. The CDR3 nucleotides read TGTGCCAGCAGTTCCGATATCCCGGGGGTACCCAATCAGCCCCAGCATTTT. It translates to CASSSDIPGVPNQPQHF.

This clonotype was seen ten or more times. The CDR3 loop reads CASIYGGQSNGNTIYF. The CDR3 DNA follows: TGTGCCAGCATTTACGGAGGACAGTCAAACGGAAACACCATATATTTT. The chain carries TRBV28 and TRBJ1-3; D might be TRBD1 (6 bases). The V end was cut by 7 bases, the J end by 4 bases, with 20 bases between. CDR1 is MDHEN, CDR2 SYDVKM, per germline. CDR3 length equals 16 residues.

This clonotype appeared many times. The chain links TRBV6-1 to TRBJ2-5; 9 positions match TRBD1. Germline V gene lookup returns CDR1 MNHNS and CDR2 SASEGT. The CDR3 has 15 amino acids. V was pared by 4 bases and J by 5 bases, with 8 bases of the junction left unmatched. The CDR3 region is CASSALGTGTETQYF. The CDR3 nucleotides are TGTGCCAGCAGTGCCTTGGGGACAGGGACCGAGACCCAGTACTTC.

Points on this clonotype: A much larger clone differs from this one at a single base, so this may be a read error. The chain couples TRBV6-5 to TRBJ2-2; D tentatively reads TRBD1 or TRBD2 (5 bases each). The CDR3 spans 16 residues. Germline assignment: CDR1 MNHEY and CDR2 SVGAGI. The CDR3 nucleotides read TGTGCCAGCAGTTACTGGGCCCAGGGTAACACCGGGGATCTGTTTTTT. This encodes CASSYWAQGNTGDLFF.

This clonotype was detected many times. In nucleotides, the CDR3 is TGTGCCAGCAGCGGAACCGGGACTAGCGTCTACGAGCAGTACTTC. Protein sequence: CASSGTGTSVYEQYF. This sequence joins TRBV7-9 and TRBJ2-7; TRBD2 aligns across 10 bases. Germline V gene lookup returns CDR1 SEHNR and CDR2 FQNEAQ (reference sequence). The CDR3 contains 15 residues. V trimming: 5 bases; J trimming: 3 bases; junction bases outside the gene matches: 7.

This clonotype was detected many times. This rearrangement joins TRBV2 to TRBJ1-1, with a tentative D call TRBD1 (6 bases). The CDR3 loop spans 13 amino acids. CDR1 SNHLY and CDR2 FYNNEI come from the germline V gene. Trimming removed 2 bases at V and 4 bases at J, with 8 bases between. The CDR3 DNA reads TGTGCCAGCAGTGAACAGGGGCCCACTGAAGCTTTCTTT. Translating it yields CASSEQGPTEAFF.